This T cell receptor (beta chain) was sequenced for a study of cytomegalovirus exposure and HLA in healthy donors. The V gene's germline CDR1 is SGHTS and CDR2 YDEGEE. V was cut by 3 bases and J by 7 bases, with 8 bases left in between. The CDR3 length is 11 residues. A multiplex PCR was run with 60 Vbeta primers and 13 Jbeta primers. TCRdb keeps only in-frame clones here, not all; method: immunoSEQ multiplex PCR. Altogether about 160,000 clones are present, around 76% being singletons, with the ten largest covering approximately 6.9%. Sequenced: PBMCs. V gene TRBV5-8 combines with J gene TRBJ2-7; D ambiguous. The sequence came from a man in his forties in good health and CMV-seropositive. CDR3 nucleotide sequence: TGTGCCAGCAGCTCCCTCGGGGAGCAGTACTTC. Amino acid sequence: CASSSLGEQYF.